The next 8 T cell receptor beta chains were all read from a single sample in a study of T cells in Graves' hyperthyroidism and ophthalmopathy. Amplified TCR beta CDR3 regions derived from RNA transcripts. A set of HTBI primers served as the primers for a first-round RT-PCR of the TCR CDR3. TCRdb processed the multiplex PCR reads anew with MiXCR; each CDR3 protein has one entry. The table includes roughly 710,000 distinct CDR3 sequences, 30% to 40% detected once. Sequencing input: blood. These receptors all stem from a woman in her 40s with Graves' hyperthyroidism.

The chain combines TRBV19 with TRBJ2-7; perhaps TRBD1 as D (5 bases). This CDR3 has 15 amino acids. The V end lost 6 bases, the J end lost 0 bases, and 15 bases lay between the germline ends. CDR1 and CDR2 from the germline V gene are LNHDA and SQIVND (reference sequence). CDR3 sequence reads: CASRREHRNSYEQYF. In nucleotides, the CDR3 is TGTGCCAGTAGAAGGGAACACAGGAACTCCTACGAGCAGTACTTC.

On this clonotype itself: A much larger clone differs by one base, so this may be a read error. The chain combines TRBV29-1 with TRBJ1-1; D might be TRBD1 (6 bases). Looked up from germline, CDR1 is SQVTM and CDR2 is ANQGSEA. The CDR3 runs to 16 residues. The CDR3 protein is CSVDRGMGARNTGAFF. CDR3 DNA: TGCAGCGTTGATCGGGGGATGGGGGCCAGGAACACTGGAGCTTTCTTT.

This clonotype turned up a few times. The chain employs TRBV6-5 and TRBJ2-7; D remains ambiguous. The ends were cut back, 6 bases at V and 0 bases at J, with 21 bases in the middle. CDR1 is MNHEY, CDR2 SVGAGI, per germline. CDR3 length: 17 residues. CDR3 bases: TGTGCCAGCAGCTTAAGCGTGAGGACCTACCACTCCTACGAGCAGTACTTC. It is translated as CASSLSVRTYHSYEQYF.

The chain is built from TRBV6-6 and TRBJ1-3; possible D gene TRBD1, 6 bases. Per the germline V gene, CDR1 is MNHNY and CDR2 is SVGAGI (reference sequence). This CDR3 has 15 residues. With 7 bases removed from V and 0 bases from J, the gap between germline ends came to 13 bases. As DNA, the CDR3 is TGTGCCAGCACCGGACAGTCCTACTCTGGAAACACCATATATTTT. Protein product: CASTGQSYSGNTIYF.

The chain uses TRBV5-1 and TRBJ1-1; D possibly corresponds to TRBD1 (5 bases). CDR1 is SGHRS, CDR2 YFSETQ, per germline. The CDR3 has 12 amino acids. V lost 7 bases to trimming and J lost 6 bases, with 13 bases between them. The CDR3 is CASGRGTPEAFF. For the CDR3, the DNA is TGCGCCAGCGGTAGGGGTACCCCTGAAGCTTTCTTT.

The sample holds many counts of this clonotype. The rearrangement joins TRBV29-1 to TRBJ2-7; no firm D call. The CDR3 runs to 13 residues. V was shortened by 1 base and J by 4 bases, with 11 bases between the two germline ends. Germline assignment: CDR1 SQVTM and CDR2 ANQGSEA. The CDR3 protein is CSVEGPQRYEQYF. CDR3 coding DNA: TGCAGCGTTGAAGGGCCGCAACGTTACGAGCAGTACTTC.

The CDR3: CASSPSRTRKLFF. CDR3 coding DNA: TGTGCCAGCTCACCCTCCCGGACAAGAAAACTGTTTTTT. The J gene is TRBJ1-4, the V gene TRBV3-1; tentatively, D is TRBD1 (5 bases). Germline CDR1 LGHDT, CDR2 YNNKEL (reference sequence). This CDR3 has 13 amino acids. Trimming took off 8 bases at V and 10 bases at J, with 17 bases between the two ends.

The rearrangement uses TRBV20-1 and TRBJ2-3; D is perhaps TRBD2 (6 bases). The V gene lost 5 bases and the J gene lost 5 bases, with 20 bases spanning the gap. Germline CDR1 reads DFQATT; CDR2 reads SNEGSKA (reference sequence). This CDR3 is built from 15 residues. The DNA of the CDR3 is TGCAGTGCTTCGGGGCGGGGTGTTTTGGGAGATACGCAGTATTTT. Amino acid sequence: CSASGRGVLGDTQYF.